The clone carrying this T cell receptor (beta chain) was detected ten times or more. The antigen is undetermined. Amplification targeted TCR beta CDR3 regions from RNA transcripts. First-round RT-PCR with HTBI primers amplified the TCR CDR3 region. TCRdb fed the multiplex PCR reads into MiXCR, producing one record per CDR3 protein. Found here are over 400,000 distinct CDR3 sequences, roughly 14% of them singletons; the top ten hold under 15%. This sample was included in a study of T cells in Graves' hyperthyroidism and ophthalmopathy. Study-wide points: Ophthalmopathy, which appeared later, was predicted by the model a median approximately 6 months before onset.

The sequenced sample consisted of blood. The sequence came from a man aged 18 to 30 with Graves' ophthalmopathy.

In DNA form, the CDR3 reads TGCAGGCCGGGGGGGAACACTGAAGCTTTCTTT. Translated, it gives CRPGGNTEAFF. The chain joins TRBV20-1 to TRBJ1-1; D might be TRBD1 (5 bases). CDR1 and CDR2 (germline): DFQATT, SNEGSKA (reference sequence). CDR3 length: 11 residues.